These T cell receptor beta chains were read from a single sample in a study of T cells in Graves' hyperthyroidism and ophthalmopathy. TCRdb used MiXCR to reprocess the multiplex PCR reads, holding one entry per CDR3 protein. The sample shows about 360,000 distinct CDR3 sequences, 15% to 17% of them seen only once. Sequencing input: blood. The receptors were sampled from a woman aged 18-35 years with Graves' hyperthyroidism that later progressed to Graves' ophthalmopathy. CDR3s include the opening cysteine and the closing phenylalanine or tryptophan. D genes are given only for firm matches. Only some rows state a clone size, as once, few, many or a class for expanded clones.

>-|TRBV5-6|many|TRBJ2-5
TGTGCCAGCAGCCAAGACAGGCCAGAGACCCAGTACTTC
CASSQDRPETQYF
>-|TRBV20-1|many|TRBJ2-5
TGCAGTGTCAGCCAGACACAAGAGACCCAGTACTTC
CSVSQTQETQYF
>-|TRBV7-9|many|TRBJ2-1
TGTGCCAGCAGCTTAGAGGCGGCTACCAAAGCCTCTTACAATGAGCAGTTCTTC
CASSLEAATKASYNEQFF
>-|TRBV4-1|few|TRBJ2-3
TGCGCCAGCAGCCCCCCTTATGACGCAGATACGCAGTATTTT
CASSPPYDADTQYF
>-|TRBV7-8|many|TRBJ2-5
TGTGCCAGCAGCATTGGACTAAAAGAGACCCAGTACTTC
CASSIGLKETQYF
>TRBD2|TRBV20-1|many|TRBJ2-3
TGCAGTGCTAGGGCCCGGAGGGCGGGAGCGTTCGATACGCAGTATTTT
CSARARRAGAFDTQYF
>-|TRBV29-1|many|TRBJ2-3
TGCAGCGTTGTGGCGACAACTCCCACAGATACGCAGTATTTT
CSVVATTPTDTQYF
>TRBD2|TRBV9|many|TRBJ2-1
TGTGCCAGCAGCGTAGGTAGCGGGACCTACAATGAGCAGTTCTTC
CASSVGSGTYNEQFF
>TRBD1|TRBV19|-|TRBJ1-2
TGTGCCAGTAGTACTACGACAGGGAACTATGGCTACACCTTC
CASSTTTGNYGYTF
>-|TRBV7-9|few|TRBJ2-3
TGTGCCAGCAGCTTAGTAGGACCTAGGGGGAGGCGGGGTAGCACAGATACGCAGTATTTT
CASSLVGPRGRRGSTDTQYF
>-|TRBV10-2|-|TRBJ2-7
TGCGCCAGCTCCCGCATTGCAGAAGAGCAGTACTTC
CASSRIAEEQYF
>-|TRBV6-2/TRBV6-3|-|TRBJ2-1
TGTGCCAGCAGTTATGGACAGACCTACAATGAGCAGTTCTTC
CASSYGQTYNEQFF
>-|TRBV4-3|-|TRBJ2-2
TGCGCCAGCAGCCTGGCCTCCGGGGAGCTGTTTTTT
CASSLASGELFF
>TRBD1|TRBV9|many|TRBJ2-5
TGTGCCAGCAGCTTCCGGGACAGGGGTTATTTCGGAGAGACCCAGTACTTC
CASSFRDRGYFGETQYF
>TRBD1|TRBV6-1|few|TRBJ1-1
TGTGCCAGCAGAGCCCAGAACAGGGGGCGGTCGAACTCTGAAGCTTTCTTT
CASRAQNRGRSNSEAFF
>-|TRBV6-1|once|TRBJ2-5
TGTGCCAGCGGCTGGGGGGCGCGGGGGGAGACCCAGTACTTC
CASGWGARGETQYF
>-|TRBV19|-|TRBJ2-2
TGTGCCAGTAGGCTGACAGTTAACACCGGGGAGCTGTTTTTT
CASRLTVNTGELFF
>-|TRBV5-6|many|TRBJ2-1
TGTGCCAGCAGCCCGTGGATCCTAGGGGTTTACAATGAGCAGTTCTTC
CASSPWILGVYNEQFF
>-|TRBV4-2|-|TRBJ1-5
TGTGCCAGTAGGACAACAGGGAAAAGCAATCAGCCCCAGCATTTT
CASRTTGKSNQPQHF
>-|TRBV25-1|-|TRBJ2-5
TGTGCCAGCAGTAAGATGGATTCGGGTCGGGAGACCCAGTACTTC
CASSKMDSGRETQYF
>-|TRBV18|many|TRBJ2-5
TGTGCCAGCTCACATGGACAGCAAGAGACCCAGTACTTC
CASSHGQQETQYF
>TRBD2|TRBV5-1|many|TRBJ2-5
TGCGCCAGCAGCTCGCTAGCGGGAGCTGGAGAGACCCAGTACTTC
CASSSLAGAGETQYF
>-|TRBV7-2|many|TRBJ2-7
TGTGCCAGCACAGAGGGTTACGAGCAGTACTTC
CASTEGYEQYF
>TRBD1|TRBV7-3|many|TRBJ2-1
TGTGCCAGCAGCCAAGGACAGGCGAGCTCCTACAATGAGCAGTTCTTC
CASSQGQASSYNEQFF
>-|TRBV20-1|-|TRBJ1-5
TGCAGTGCTAGAGATCAACCGAACTATAGCAATCAGCCCCAGCATTTT
CSARDQPNYSNQPQHF
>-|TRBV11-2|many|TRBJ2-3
TGTGCCAGCAGCCCGTGGGACGGGGCCGCAGATACGCAGTATTTT
CASSPWDGAADTQYF
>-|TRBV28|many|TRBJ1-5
TGTGCCAGCAGCCGTCAGGGGCGGCCCCAGCATTTT
CASSRQGRPQHF
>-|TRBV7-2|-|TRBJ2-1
TGTGCCAGCAGCTTCACTAACCCAGCTGCGAATGAGCAGTTCTTC
CASSFTNPAANEQFF
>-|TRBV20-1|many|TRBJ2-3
TGCAGTGCTAGAGGGGGGGTTACGCAGTATTTT
CSARGGVTQYF
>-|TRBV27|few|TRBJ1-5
TGTGCCAGCAGTGGTTATAGCAATCAGCCCCAGCATTTT
CASSGYSNQPQHF
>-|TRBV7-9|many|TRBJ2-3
TGTGCCAGCAGCCAGCTAGCGCTAGGGGACACAGATACGCAGTATTTT
CASSQLALGDTDTQYF
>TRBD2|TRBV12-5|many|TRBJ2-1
TGTGCTAGTGCTTCCGGGACTAGCGGGACGGATGCCTACAATGAGCAGTTCTTC
CASASGTSGTDAYNEQFF
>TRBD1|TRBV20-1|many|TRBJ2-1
TGCAGTGCTAGCGGGACAGGGGGATCGGACAATGAGCAGTTCTTC
CSASGTGGSDNEQFF
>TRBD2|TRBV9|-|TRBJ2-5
TGTGCCAGCAGCGTAGAATCAACTAGCGGGAGAGCCCAAGAGACCCAGTACTTC
CASSVESTSGRAQETQYF
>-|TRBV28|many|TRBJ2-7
TGTGCCAGCAACCCTGACAGGAAAACCCGCTACGAGCAGTACTTC
CASNPDRKTRYEQYF
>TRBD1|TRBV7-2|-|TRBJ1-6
TGTGCCAGCAGCCCACATCACAGGGGGCGGCGAGGGGGGAATTCACCCCTCCTCTTT
CASSPHHRGRRGGNSPLLF
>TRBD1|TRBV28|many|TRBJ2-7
TGTGCCAGCAAGGGACAGGGCCTATACGAGCAGTACTTC
CASKGQGLYEQYF
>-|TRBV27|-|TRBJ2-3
TGTGCCAGCAGTTTAACAATTCGCGCAGATACGCAGTATTTT
CASSLTIRADTQYF
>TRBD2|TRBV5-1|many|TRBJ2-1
TGCGCCAGCAGCTTGGGGGGGACTAGCGGGAGCCCCTCCTACAATGAGCAGTTCTTC
CASSLGGTSGSPSYNEQFF
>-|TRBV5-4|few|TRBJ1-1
TGTGCCAGCAGCTTGCAGCAACAGGGTTCATCTGAAGCTTTCTTT
CASSLQQQGSSEAFF
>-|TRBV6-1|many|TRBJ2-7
TGTGCCAGCAGTAAAACCCGGACAGCTTACGAGCAGTACTTC
CASSKTRTAYEQYF
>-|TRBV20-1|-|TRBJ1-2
TGCAGTGCTAGGGACGCCATAGGCAGAGATCTTAACTATGGCTACACCTTC
CSARDAIGRDLNYGYTF
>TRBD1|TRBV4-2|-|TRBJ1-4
TGTGCCAGCAGCCCGTCCCGGGACAGGTCCTATAATGAAAAACTGTTTTTT
CASSPSRDRSYNEKLFF
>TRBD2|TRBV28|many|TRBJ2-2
TGTGCCAGCAGTTTAGGGGGAGGGCCATACAATACCGGGGAGCTGTTTTTT
CASSLGGGPYNTGELFF
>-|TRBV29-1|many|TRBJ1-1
TGCAGCGTAGCGATGGGGATGAACACTGAAGCTTTCTTT
CSVAMGMNTEAFF
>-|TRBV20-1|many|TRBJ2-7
TGCAGTGCTAGAGGAGGATACGAGCAGTACTTC
CSARGGYEQYF
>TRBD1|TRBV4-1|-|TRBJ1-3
TGCGCCAGCAGCCAATACTCTAAGGACAGGGGGCACGGAAACACCATATATTTT
CASSQYSKDRGHGNTIYF
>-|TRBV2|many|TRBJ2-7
TGTGCCAGCAGTGATGGCCCGGCAGGGGCCGCTTACGAGCAGTACTTC
CASSDGPAGAAYEQYF
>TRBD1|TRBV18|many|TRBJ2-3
TGTGCCAGCTCACTTCCAGGGGGAGCCACAGATACGCAGTATTTT
CASSLPGGATDTQYF